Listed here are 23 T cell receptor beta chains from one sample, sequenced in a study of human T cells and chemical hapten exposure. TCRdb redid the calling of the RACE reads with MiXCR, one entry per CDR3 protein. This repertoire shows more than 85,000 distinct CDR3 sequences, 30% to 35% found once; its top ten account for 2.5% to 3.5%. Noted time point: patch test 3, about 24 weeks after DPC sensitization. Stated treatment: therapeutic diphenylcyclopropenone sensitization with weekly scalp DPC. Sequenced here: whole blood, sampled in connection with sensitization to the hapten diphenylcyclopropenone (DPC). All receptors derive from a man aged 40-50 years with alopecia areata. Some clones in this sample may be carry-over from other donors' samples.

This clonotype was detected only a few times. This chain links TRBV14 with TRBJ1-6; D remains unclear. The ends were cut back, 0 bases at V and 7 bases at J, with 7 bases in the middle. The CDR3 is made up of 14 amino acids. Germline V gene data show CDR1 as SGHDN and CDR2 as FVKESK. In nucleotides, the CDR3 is TGTGCCAGCAGCCAAGAATTTCCGAATTCACCCCTCCACTTT. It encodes CASSQEFPNSPLHF.

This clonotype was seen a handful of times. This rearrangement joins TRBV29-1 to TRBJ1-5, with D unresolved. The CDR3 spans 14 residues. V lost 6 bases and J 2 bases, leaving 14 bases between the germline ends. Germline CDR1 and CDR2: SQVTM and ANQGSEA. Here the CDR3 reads CSVQEEARNQPQHF. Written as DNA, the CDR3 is TGCAGCGTCCAAGAGGAGGCTCGCAATCAGCCCCAGCATTTT.

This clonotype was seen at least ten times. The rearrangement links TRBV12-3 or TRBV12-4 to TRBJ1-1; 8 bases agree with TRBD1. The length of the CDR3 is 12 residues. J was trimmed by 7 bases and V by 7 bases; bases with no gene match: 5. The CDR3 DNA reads TGTGCCAGCACCGCAGGACAGGGTGAAGCTTTCTTT. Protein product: CASTAGQGEAFF.

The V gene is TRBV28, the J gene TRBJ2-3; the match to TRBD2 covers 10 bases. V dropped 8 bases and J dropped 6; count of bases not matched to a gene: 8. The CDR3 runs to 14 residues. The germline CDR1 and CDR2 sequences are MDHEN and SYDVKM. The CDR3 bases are TGTGCCAGCGTCTCTAGCGGGAGTTTGGATACGCAGTATTTT. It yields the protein CASVSSGSLDTQYF.

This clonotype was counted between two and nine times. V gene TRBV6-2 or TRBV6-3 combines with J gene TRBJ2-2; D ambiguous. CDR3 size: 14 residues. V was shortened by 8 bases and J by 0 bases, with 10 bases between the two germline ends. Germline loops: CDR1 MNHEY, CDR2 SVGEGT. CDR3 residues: CASVHSTNTGELFF. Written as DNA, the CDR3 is TGTGCCAGCGTTCACAGCACGAACACCGGGGAGCTGTTTTTT.

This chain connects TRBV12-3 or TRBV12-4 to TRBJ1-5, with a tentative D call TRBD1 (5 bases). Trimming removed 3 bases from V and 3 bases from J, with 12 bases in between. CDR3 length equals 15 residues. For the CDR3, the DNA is TGTGCCAGCAGTTTCGCGGGGGAGGTCAATCAGCCCCAGCATTTT. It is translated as CASSFAGEVNQPQHF.

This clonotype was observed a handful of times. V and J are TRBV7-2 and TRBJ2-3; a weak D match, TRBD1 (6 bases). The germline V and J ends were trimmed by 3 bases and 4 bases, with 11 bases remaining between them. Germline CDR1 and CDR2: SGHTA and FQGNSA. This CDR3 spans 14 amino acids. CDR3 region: CASSFEGVADTQYF. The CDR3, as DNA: TGTGCCAGCAGCTTCGAGGGGGTGGCAGATACGCAGTATTTT.

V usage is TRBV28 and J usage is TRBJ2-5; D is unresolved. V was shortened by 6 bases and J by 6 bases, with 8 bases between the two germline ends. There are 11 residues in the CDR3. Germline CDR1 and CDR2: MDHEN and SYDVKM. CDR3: CASSQVQTQYF. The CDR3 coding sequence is TGTGCCAGCAGCCAGGTCCAGACCCAGTACTTC.

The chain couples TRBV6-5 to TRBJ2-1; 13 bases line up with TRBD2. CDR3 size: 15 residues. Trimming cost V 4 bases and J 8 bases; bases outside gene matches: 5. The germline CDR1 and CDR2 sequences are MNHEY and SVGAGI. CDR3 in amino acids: CASSSLTSGRYEQFF. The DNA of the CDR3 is TGTGCCAGCAGTTCCCTGACTAGCGGGAGGTATGAGCAGTTCTTC.

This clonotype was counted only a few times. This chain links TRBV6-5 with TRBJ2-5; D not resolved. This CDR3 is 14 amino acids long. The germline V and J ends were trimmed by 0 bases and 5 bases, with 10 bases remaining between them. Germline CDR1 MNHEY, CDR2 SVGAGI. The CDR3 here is CASSYSRLVETQYF. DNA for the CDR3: TGTGCCAGCAGTTACTCGCGTCTAGTCGAGACCCAGTACTTC.

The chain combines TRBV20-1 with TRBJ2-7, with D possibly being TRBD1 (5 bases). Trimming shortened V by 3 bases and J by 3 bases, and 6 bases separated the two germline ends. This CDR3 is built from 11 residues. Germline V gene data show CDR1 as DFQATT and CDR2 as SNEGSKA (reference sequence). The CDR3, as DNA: TGCAGTGCTAGCGACAGCTACGAGCAGTACGTC. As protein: CSASDSYEQYV.

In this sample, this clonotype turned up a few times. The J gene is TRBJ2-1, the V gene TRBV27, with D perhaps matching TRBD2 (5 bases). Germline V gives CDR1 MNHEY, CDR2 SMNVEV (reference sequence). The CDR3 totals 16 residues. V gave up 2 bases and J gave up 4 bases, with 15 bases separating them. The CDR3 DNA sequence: TGTGCCAGCAGTTTAGTAAGCCAGCGGCCTTACAATGAGCAGTTCTTC. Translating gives CASSLVSQRPYNEQFF.

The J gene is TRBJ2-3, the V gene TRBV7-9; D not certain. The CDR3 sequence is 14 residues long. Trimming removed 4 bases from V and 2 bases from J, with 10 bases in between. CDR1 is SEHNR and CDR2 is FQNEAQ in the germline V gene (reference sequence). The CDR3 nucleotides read TGTGCCAGCAGCTCCCGGGCGTTCACAGATACGCAGTATTTT. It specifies CASSSRAFTDTQYF.

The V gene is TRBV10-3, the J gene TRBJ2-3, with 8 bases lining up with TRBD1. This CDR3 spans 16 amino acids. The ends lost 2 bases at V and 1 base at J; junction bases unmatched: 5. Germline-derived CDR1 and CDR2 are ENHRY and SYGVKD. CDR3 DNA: TGTGCCATCAGTGAGGGCAGGGGGCGAGGCACAGATACGCAGTATTTT. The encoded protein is CAISEGRGRGTDTQYF.

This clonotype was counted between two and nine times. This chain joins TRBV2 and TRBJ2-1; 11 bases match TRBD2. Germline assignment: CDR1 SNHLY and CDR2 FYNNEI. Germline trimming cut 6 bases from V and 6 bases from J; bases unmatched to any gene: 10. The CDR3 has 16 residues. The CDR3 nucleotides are TGTGCCAGCAGGAATATCGGGACTAGCGGCACCAATGAGCAGTTCTTC. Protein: CASRNIGTSGTNEQFF.

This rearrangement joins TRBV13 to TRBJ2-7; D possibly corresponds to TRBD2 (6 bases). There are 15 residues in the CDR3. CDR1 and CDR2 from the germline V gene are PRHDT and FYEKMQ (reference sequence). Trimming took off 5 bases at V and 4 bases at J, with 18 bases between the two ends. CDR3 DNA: TGTGCCAGCAGCCCAACTCCGGGGGAGTGGTACGAGCAGTACGTC. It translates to CASSPTPGEWYEQYV.

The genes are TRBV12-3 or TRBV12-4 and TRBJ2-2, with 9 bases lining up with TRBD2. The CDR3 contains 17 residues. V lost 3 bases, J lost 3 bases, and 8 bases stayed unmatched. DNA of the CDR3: TGTGCCAGCAGTTTCGGGCTAGCGGGGACCTACACCGGGGAGCTGTTTTTT. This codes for CASSFGLAGTYTGELFF.

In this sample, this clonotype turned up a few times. The CDR3 loop is CSAAFRGDTQYF. In DNA, the CDR3 is TGCAGTGCCGCGTTCCGGGGAGATACGCAGTATTTT. This rearrangement joins TRBV20-1 to TRBJ2-3; possible D gene TRBD2, 5 bases. Germline values: CDR1 DFQATT, CDR2 SNEGSKA (reference sequence). The V and J ends lost 6 bases and 5 bases respectively, with 12 bases between them. The CDR3 loop spans 12 amino acids.

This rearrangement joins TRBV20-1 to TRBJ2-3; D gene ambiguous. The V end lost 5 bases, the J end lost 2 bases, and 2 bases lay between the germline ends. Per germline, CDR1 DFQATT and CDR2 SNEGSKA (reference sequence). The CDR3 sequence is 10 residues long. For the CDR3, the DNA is TGCAGTGCTCCCACAGATACGCAGTATTTT. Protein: CSAPTDTQYF.

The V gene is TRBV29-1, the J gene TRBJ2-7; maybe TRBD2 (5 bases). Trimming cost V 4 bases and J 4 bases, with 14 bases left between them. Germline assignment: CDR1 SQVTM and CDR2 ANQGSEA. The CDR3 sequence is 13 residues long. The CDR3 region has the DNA TGCAGCGTTGTGGTGGGAGTCAGTTACGAGCAGTACTTC. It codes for CSVVVGVSYEQYF.

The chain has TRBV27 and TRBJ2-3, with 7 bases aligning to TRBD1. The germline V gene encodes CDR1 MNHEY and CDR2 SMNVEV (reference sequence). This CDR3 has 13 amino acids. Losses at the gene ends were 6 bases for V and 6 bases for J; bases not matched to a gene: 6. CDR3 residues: CASSRDRRDTQYF. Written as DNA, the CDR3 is TGTGCCAGCAGCCGGGACAGAAGGGATACGCAGTATTTT.

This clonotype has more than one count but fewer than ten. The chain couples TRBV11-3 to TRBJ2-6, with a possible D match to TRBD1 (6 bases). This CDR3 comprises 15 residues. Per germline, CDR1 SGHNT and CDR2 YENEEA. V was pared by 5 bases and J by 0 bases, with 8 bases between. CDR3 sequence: CASSQQGSGANVLTF. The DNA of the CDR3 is TGTGCCAGCAGCCAACAGGGCTCTGGGGCCAACGTCCTGACTTTC.

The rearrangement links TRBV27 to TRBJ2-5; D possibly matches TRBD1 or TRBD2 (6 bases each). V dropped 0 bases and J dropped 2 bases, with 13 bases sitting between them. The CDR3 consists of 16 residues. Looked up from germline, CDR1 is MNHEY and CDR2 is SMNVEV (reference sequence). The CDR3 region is CASSLSRGGRQETQYF. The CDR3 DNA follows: TGTGCCAGCAGTTTATCGCGAGGGGGGAGGCAAGAGACCCAGTACTTC.